A selection of T cell receptor beta chains follows, all from one sample in a study of blood T cell repertoires in COVID-19. The protocol was immunoSEQ multiplex PCR, while the TCRdb copy is restricted to in-frame clones and leaves out a portion. The sample carries a few hundred thousand clones, 70% to 90% recorded once. The sample taken for sequencing was PBMCs or T cells enriched from blood (not recorded which). These receptors all stem from a woman aged 25 to 39 who had recovered from COVID-19. The CDR3 runs from the conserved cysteine through the conserved F or W. D genes are given only for firm matches. Not every row has a clone size; where given, it reads once, few, many or a size class.

v_call	clone_size	j_call	d_call	cdr3_aa	cdr3_nt
TRBV30	-	TRBJ1-1	-	CAWSYDQGTEAFF	TGTGCCTGGAGTTACGACCAGGGCACTGAAGCTTTCTTT
TRBV28	-	TRBJ1-4	-	CASSLWGGHEKLFF	TGTGCCAGCAGTTTATGGGGGGGACATGAAAAACTGTTTTTT
TRBV5-4	-	TRBJ1-4	-	CASSLELGQGEKLFF	TGTGCCAGCAGCTTGGAGCTGGGGCAGGGTGAAAAACTGTTTTTT
TRBV6-2/TRBV6-3	-	TRBJ1-6	-	CASSYVEGSSYNSPLHF	TGTGCCAGCAGTTACGTGGAGGGAAGCTCCTATAATTCACCCCTCCACTTT
TRBV6-5	-	TRBJ2-1	TRBD2	CASSYDPLAGLYEQFF	TGTGCCAGCAGTTACGATCCGCTAGCGGGATTGTATGAGCAGTTCTTC
TRBV7-9	-	TRBJ2-2	-	CASSSPEGPAGTGELFF	TGTGCCAGCAGCTCTCCCGAGGGCCCGGCCGGGACCGGGGAGCTGTTTTTT
TRBV11-2	-	TRBJ1-3	-	CASSFNLSPGNTIYF	TGTGCCAGCAGCTTCAACTTATCTCCCGGAAACACCATATATTTT
TRBV6-1	once	TRBJ1-2	-	CASSEFGQNYGYTF	TGTGCCAGCAGTGAATTTGGGCAGAACTATGGCTACACCTTC
TRBV2	-	TRBJ1-1	-	CASSPRGQNTEAFF	TGTGCCAGCAGCCCCAGGGGCCAGAACACTGAAGCTTTCTTT
TRBV7-6	-	TRBJ2-7	TRBD1	CASSPRTGTNEQYF	TGTGCCAGCAGCCCCCGGACAGGGACAAACGAGCAGTACTTC
TRBV21-1	-	TRBJ2-3	-	CASTPGVGHTQYF	TGTGCCAGCACCCCGGGAGTGGGGCATACGCAGTATTTT
TRBV2	-	TRBJ2-2	TRBD2	CASSERTGLARTGELFF	TGTGCCAGCAGTGAGAGGACGGGACTAGCGCGCACCGGGGAGCTGTTTTTT
TRBV5-1	-	TRBJ1-3	-	CASSPGAHSGNTIYF	TGCGCCAGCAGCCCTGGGGCCCACTCTGGAAACACCATATATTTT
TRBV30	-	TRBJ1-1	TRBD1	CAWSGAGGPQAFF	TGTGCCTGGAGTGGGGCAGGGGGGCCACAAGCTTTCTTT
TRBV4-1	-	TRBJ1-1	-	CASSQGGGSEAFF	TGCGCCAGCAGCCAAGGGGGGGGATCTGAAGCTTTCTTT
TRBV29-1	-	TRBJ1-3	TRBD1	CSALQLPGTAGNTIYF	TGCAGCGCCCTTCAACTACCCGGGACAGCTGGAAACACCATATATTTT
TRBV5-1	-	TRBJ2-5	-	CASSLSTDGETQYF	TGCGCCAGCAGCCTTTCGACAGACGGGGAGACCCAGTACTTC
TRBV28	-	TRBJ2-7	TRBD2	CASSSSGVAGVYEQYF	TGTGCCAGCAGCTCTTCGGGGGTAGCGGGGGTCTACGAGCAGTACTTC
TRBV3-1/TRBV3-2	medium-sized	TRBJ2-7	-	CASSQGAYLSYEQYF	TGTGCCAGCAGCCAAGGTGCCTACCTCTCCTACGAGCAGTACTTC
TRBV4-1	-	TRBJ2-5	-	CASSLTDRSRETQYF	TGCGCCAGCAGCCTCACCGACAGGTCCCGAGAGACCCAGTACTTC
TRBV5-1	once	TRBJ2-5	-	CASSLGGPQETQYF	TGCGCCAGCAGCTTGGGGGGCCCTCAAGAGACCCAGTACTTC
TRBV18	-	TRBJ1-1	-	CASSPQELNTEAFF	TGTGCCAGCTCACCCCAGGAACTGAACACTGAAGCTTTCTTT
TRBV5-1	-	TRBJ1-5	TRBD1	CASSLGGQGNQPQHF	TGCGCCAGCAGCTTGGGGGGACAGGGAAATCAGCCCCAGCATTTT
TRBV18	-	TRBJ2-1	TRBD2	CASSPPAGGSYNEQFF	TGTGCCAGCTCACCCCCCGCGGGGGGATCCTACAATGAGCAGTTCTTC
TRBV11-2	once	TRBJ1-1	-	CASSLDRIWGDTEAFF	TGTGCCAGCAGCTTAGATAGGATTTGGGGGGACACTGAAGCTTTCTTT
TRBV6-4	-	TRBJ2-1	TRBD2	CASSDSSGGPSNEQFF	TGTGCCAGCAGTGACTCTAGCGGGGGGCCATCCAATGAGCAGTTCTTC
TRBV11-2	-	TRBJ2-1	TRBD2	CASSRPAGVIGEQFF	TGTGCCAGCAGCCGCCCAGCGGGAGTTATCGGTGAGCAGTTCTTC
TRBV6-5	-	TRBJ1-2	-	CASSPTTGGYTF	TGTGCCAGCAGTCCTACGACAGGCGGCTACACCTTC
TRBV18	-	TRBJ1-5	-	CASSPHLNQPQHF	TGTGCCAGCTCACCGCACTTGAATCAGCCCCAGCATTTT
TRBV18	-	TRBJ1-4	-	CASSPRTDPTNEKLFF	TGTGCCAGCTCACCGAGGACAGACCCAACTAATGAAAAACTGTTTTTT
TRBV5-4	-	TRBJ2-7	-	CASSSGPVYEQYF	TGTGCCAGCAGCTCAGGTCCAGTCTACGAGCAGTACTTC